The 4 T cell receptor beta chains below come from one sample, sequenced in a study of T cell repertoires in cytomegalovirus infection (dated by TCRdb to the late 2010s). Reads for this sample came from an Illumina HiSeq 1500. In-frame beta chains were kept once TCRdb had trimmed the public reads at Q25 with fastp and called clones with MiXCR. Rows with one shared CDR3 protein collapse into an entry with the most common genes and DNA. This sample holds 150,000 to 200,000 distinct CDR3 sequences; 28% were observed only once. 30% to 35% of the sample is held by the ten biggest clonotypes. Specimen: PBMCs. The source of these receptors is a human donor in good health (CMV status not recorded). Some clones in this sample may be carry-over from other donors' samples.

This rearrangement joins TRBV6-2 or TRBV6-3 to TRBJ2-3; possibly TRBD2 for D (6 bases). V was shortened by 5 bases and J by 3 bases, with 18 bases between the two germline ends. There are 16 residues in the CDR3. Germline CDR1 reads MNHEY; CDR2 reads SVGEGT. The CDR3 DNA reads as TGTGCCAGCAGTCAACTGCCGGAGGGCGGTACAGATACGCAGTATTTT. Residues: CASSQLPEGGTDTQYF.

The rearrangement joins TRBV6-2 or TRBV6-3 to TRBJ1-1; possibly TRBD1 for D (5 bases). The CDR3 sequence is 15 residues long. The germline V and J ends were trimmed by 2 bases and 2 bases, with 12 bases remaining between them. The germline V gene encodes CDR1 MNHEY and CDR2 SVGEGT. Here the CDR3 DNA reads TGTGCCAGCAGTTACGCCAACAGGCGAAACACTGAAGCTTTCTTT. Translated: CASSYANRRNTEAFF.

The chain couples TRBV6-5 to TRBJ2-4, with TRBD2 identical over 10 bases. Trimming removed 4 bases from V and 7 bases from J; junction bases left unmatched: 13. Germline CDR1 is MNHEY and CDR2 is SVGAGI. CDR3 size: 17 residues. The CDR3 loop is CASSSLSFRAGGNIQYF. Written as DNA, the CDR3 is TGTGCCAGCAGTTCTCTTTCTTTTCGAGCGGGGGGGAACATTCAGTACTTC.

Details on this clonotype: A much larger clone is a single base away; this may be a read error. It is likely a read error, because the conserved phenylalanine at the end of the CDR3 is missing. This rearrangement joins TRBV7-2 to TRBJ2-1; D may correspond to TRBD1 or TRBD2 (5 bases each). In germline, CDR1 is SGHTA, CDR2 FQGNSA. V lost 1 base and J lost 0, with 7 bases in between. The CDR3 contains 15 residues. CDR3 DNA: TGTGCCAGCAGCTTAGGGGGGATCTCCTACAATGAGCAGTTCTCC. It encodes CASSLGGISYNEQFS.